The clone carrying this TCR beta chain was detected many times. This entry comes from a study of patients and donors after allogeneic stem cell transplantation. TCRdb used MiXCR to reprocess the RT-PCR reads, holding one entry per CDR3 protein. The sample has hundreds of thousands of distinct CDR3 sequences, about a sixth seen once. The specimen was blood, either unsorted or a sorted T cell fraction (not recorded which). This TCR was recovered from a human donor who was either an allogeneic HSCT recipient or a stem cell or donor lymphocyte infusion donor (not recorded which). It is not recorded whose cells these are; they may come from a transplant donor.

CDR3 sequence: CGGRDYNEQFF. As DNA, the CDR3 is TGCGGCGGGAGGGATTACAATGAGCAGTTCTTC. This rearrangement joins TRBV20-1 to TRBJ2-1; 9 positions match TRBD2. From germline, CDR1 is DFQATT and CDR2 SNEGSKA (reference sequence). The length of the CDR3 is 11 residues.